Following are 17 T cell receptor beta chains from one sample sequenced in a study of cytomegalovirus exposure and HLA in healthy donors. Amplification used 60 Vbeta primers and 13 Jbeta primers. Assay used: immunoSEQ multiplex PCR; TCRdb lists only in-frame clones, some missing. Found here are 35,000 to 45,000 clones, about 53% of them singletons; the top ten hold 6.2%. Input material: PBMCs. These receptors were collected from a woman aged 40-49 years in good health and CMV-seropositive.

This clone was detected only a few times. The junction departs from the called germline gene at one end, perhaps through a read error. The genes are TRBV2 and TRBJ1-4; 9 bases line up with TRBD1. The CDR3 covers 16 residues. CDR1 and CDR2 from the germline V gene are SNHLY and FYNNEI. CDR3 amino acids: CASSQATGGSNEKLFF. The CDR3 coding sequence is TGTGCCAGCAGTCAAGCGACAGGGGGATCTAATGAAAAACTGTTTTTT.

V is TRBV11-2 and J is TRBJ2-1, with D maybe TRBD1 (6 bases). The CDR3 totals 12 residues. Looked up from germline, CDR1 is SGHAT and CDR2 is FQNNGV. V lost 4 bases, J lost 16 bases, and 17 bases lay in between. CDR3 nucleotide sequence: TGTGCCAGCAGCTCAGCCGACAGGAGGTTATTCTTC. Translated: CASSSADRRLFF.

The chain is built from TRBV7-9 and TRBJ2-7; 11 bases align to TRBD1. The length of the CDR3 is 17 residues. Per germline, CDR1 SEHNR and CDR2 FQNEAQ (reference sequence). J lost 1 base, V lost 1 base, and 6 bases had no gene match. CDR3 residues: CASSLGVGQGDSYEQYF. The CDR3 DNA sequence: TGTGCCAGCAGCTTAGGGGTGGGACAGGGGGATTCCTACGAGCAGTACTTC.

J is TRBJ2-3 and V is TRBV5-6; perhaps TRBD2 as D (6 bases). CDR1 and CDR2 (germline): SGHDT, YYEEEE. The CDR3 spans 16 residues. Trimming removed 1 base at V and 8 bases at J, with 20 bases between. CDR3 residues: CASSLIGTDFGGTQYF. Here the CDR3 DNA reads TGTGCCAGCAGCTTGATCGGGACGGATTTCGGGGGTACGCAGTATTTT.

Only a few counts were recorded for this clone. The genes are TRBV2 and TRBJ1-5; 7 bases are a match to TRBD1. V trimming: 6 bases; J trimming: 6 bases; junction bases outside the gene matches: 5. The germline CDR1 and CDR2 sequences are SNHLY and FYNNEI. The CDR3 length is 13 residues. This chain's CDR3 is CASRATGRQPQHF. In nucleotides, the CDR3 is TGTGCCAGCAGAGCGACAGGGCGTCAGCCCCAGCATTTT.

This clone was seen a few times. In nucleotides, the CDR3 is TGTGCCTGGACGGGAGGCCTTAATCAGCCCCAGCATTTT. Amino acids: CAWTGGLNQPQHF. J is TRBJ1-5 and V is TRBV30; no clear D. Germline loops: CDR1 GTSNPN, CDR2 SVGIG (reference sequence). The V gene lost 4 bases and the J gene lost 4 bases, with 11 bases spanning the gap. The CDR3 length is 13 residues.

The chain combines TRBV7-3 with TRBJ2-5; D perhaps matches TRBD1 (6 bases). V lost 3 bases, J lost 5 bases, and 10 bases lay in between. This CDR3 region has 13 residues. Germline V lookup: CDR1 SGHTA, CDR2 FQGTGA. As DNA, the CDR3 is TGTGCCAGCAGCTTCAATCAGGGGGAGACCCAGTACTTC. This translates into CASSFNQGETQYF.

The CDR3 protein is CASTEAAGKNEQFF. CDR3 nucleotide sequence: TGTGCCAGCACAGAAGCAGCGGGGAAGAATGAGCAGTTCTTC. V and J are TRBV6-5 and TRBJ2-1, with 7 bases that match TRBD2. V was pared by 7 bases and J by 7 bases, with 10 bases of the junction left unmatched. Germline loops: CDR1 MNHEY, CDR2 SVGAGI. The CDR3 consists of 14 residues.

The chain is built from TRBV29-1 and TRBJ2-1; 9 bases line up with TRBD2. Germline lookup yields CDR1 SQVTM and CDR2 ANQGSEA. This CDR3 has 13 amino acids. The V segment lost 7 bases and the J segment 6 bases; nucleotides outside the gene matches: 7. This chain's CDR3 is CSGRGRGGNEQFF. Written as DNA, the CDR3 is TGCAGCGGGAGGGGGCGGGGGGGCAATGAGCAGTTCTTC.

There are a few counts of this clone. The chain combines TRBV2 with TRBJ1-4; D uncertain. The CDR3 spans 14 residues. The germline V gene has CDR1 SNHLY and CDR2 FYNNEI. V was clipped by 6 bases and J by 1 base, with 9 bases between them. The CDR3 bases are TGTGCCAGCAGGGTCCAGATAACTAATGAAAAACTGTTTTTT. Translated: CASRVQITNEKLFF.

The J gene is TRBJ2-5, the V gene TRBV2; no clear D. V lost 6 bases, J lost 2 bases, and 16 bases lay in between. Per the germline V gene, CDR1 is SNHLY and CDR2 is FYNNEI. This CDR3 is built from 15 residues. In DNA, the CDR3 is TGTGCCAGCAGCCCCCCTGGGCTTTCACAAGAGACCCAGTACTTC. As protein: CASSPPGLSQETQYF.

The chain carries TRBV5-6 and TRBJ1-2, with 7 bases fitting TRBD1. Losses at the gene ends were 4 bases for V and 2 bases for J; bases not matched to a gene: 11. Germline CDR1 is SGHDT and CDR2 is YYEEEE. This CDR3 has 16 residues. The CDR3 sequence: CASSPYSGQLNYGYTF. The CDR3 DNA reads as TGTGCCAGCAGCCCCTACTCGGGACAGCTGAACTATGGCTACACCTTC. The entire variable domain, with the rest obtained from reference TRBV5-6 and TRBJ1-2, is as follows: DAGVTQSPTHLIKTRGQQVTLRCSPKSGHDTVSWYQQALGQGPQFIFQYYEEEERQRGNFPDRFSGHQFPNYSSELNVNALLLGDSALYLCASSPYSGQLNYGYTFGSGTRLTVV.

The rearrangement links TRBV5-1 to TRBJ2-7; 12 bases line up with TRBD2. CDR3 length: 16 residues. Germline-derived CDR1 and CDR2 are SGHRS and YFSETQ. The ends lost 5 bases at V and 1 base at J; junction bases unmatched: 7. This chain's CDR3 is CASRETSGGPSYEQYF. The CDR3 DNA sequence: TGCGCCAGCAGGGAAACTAGCGGGGGGCCATCCTACGAGCAGTACTTC.

Worth noting for this clone: The sample holds other DNA sequences that translate to the same CDR3. The rearrangement uses TRBV9 and TRBJ1-1, with 7 bases identical to TRBD1. J gave up 1 base and V 0 bases, and 6 bases lay outside the gene matches. Germline V gives CDR1 SGDLS, CDR2 YYNGEE. The CDR3 consists of 16 residues. The DNA for the CDR3 is TGTGCCAGCAGCGTAGGGGCAGGGGGGAAGAACACTGAAGCTTTCTTT. It is translated as CASSVGAGGKNTEAFF.

V is TRBV5-1 and J is TRBJ1-2; 7 nucleotides line up with TRBD1. V was pared by 5 bases and J by 4 bases, with 11 bases of the junction left unmatched. The CDR3 covers 15 residues. CDR1 and CDR2 from the germline V gene are SGHRS and YFSETQ. This chain's CDR3 is CASRPELTGSYGYTF. The CDR3 DNA reads as TGCGCCAGCAGGCCGGAATTGACAGGGTCCTATGGCTACACCTTC.

The chain links TRBV18 to TRBJ2-7; 9 bases map to TRBD1. The CDR3 length is 14 residues. The V gene's germline CDR1 is KGHSH and CDR2 LQKENI. The ends lost 5 bases at V and 7 bases at J; junction bases unmatched: 9. The CDR3 nucleotides are TGTGCCAGCTCAACCGGGACAGGGACAGGGGAGCAGTACTTC. It encodes CASSTGTGTGEQYF.

This clone was seen a handful of times. V is TRBV6-7 and J is TRBJ1-4; D remains unclear. TRBV6-7 is known as an ORF, though its function is uncertain. The ends were cut back, 4 bases at V and 5 bases at J, with 17 bases in the middle. The CDR3 sequence is 16 residues long. In nucleotides, the CDR3 is TGTGCCAGCAGTTCGGCCCCCAACCGACTAAATGAAAAACTGTTTTTT. As protein: CASSSAPNRLNEKLFF.